Listed below are T cell receptor beta chains from one sample, sequenced in a study of T cell responses to AZD1222 COVID-19 vaccine. Here immunoSEQ multiplex PCR was the method, and the copy in TCRdb shows in-frame clones only, minus some. This table has some 150,000 clones, 93% appearing once. The specimen comprised peripheral blood, sampled on day 0 of AZD1222 vaccination. These receptors came from an adult in good health. Each CDR3 is given with its conserved first and last residue. Fields, in order: D gene, J gene, V gene, clone size, CDR3 DNA, CDR3 protein. The D gene is left open where the match is weak. A clone size is listed for some rows: how often the clone was seen (once, few, many), or a class if it is expanded.

D: .; J: TRBJ1-3; V: TRBV7-6; size: .; DNA: TGTGCCAGCAGCCGCGAAGGGATAGGAAACACCATATATTTT; CDR3: CASSREGIGNTIYF
D: TRBD1; J: TRBJ1-5; V: TRBV6-2/TRBV6-3; size: once; DNA: TGTGCCAGCAGTTTCCGGACAGGGGGTGTCCAGCCCCAGCATTTT; CDR3: CASSFRTGGVQPQHF
D: .; J: TRBJ2-2; V: TRBV28; size: .; DNA: TGTGCCAGCAGTTCCGGGACAACAAACACCGGGGAGCTGTTTTTT; CDR3: CASSSGTTNTGELFF
D: .; J: TRBJ2-2; V: TRBV13; size: few; DNA: TGTGCCAGCGGGGGCCAAAACACCGGGGAGCTGTTTTTT; CDR3: CASGGQNTGELFF
D: TRBD1; J: TRBJ2-1; V: TRBV6-2/TRBV6-3; size: .; DNA: TGTGCCAGCAGTTCGGGGACAGGGGGCGATACGTGGTACAATGAGCAGTTCTTC; CDR3: CASSSGTGGDTWYNEQFF
D: .; J: TRBJ2-7; V: TRBV28; size: .; DNA: TGTGCCAGCAGTTTTAGGGGTTACGAGCAGTACTTC; CDR3: CASSFRGYEQYF
D: .; J: TRBJ2-3; V: TRBV6-4; size: .; DNA: TGTGCCAGCAGTGATTCGGACAGCGGGGCAGATACGCAGTATTTT; CDR3: CASSDSDSGADTQYF
D: .; J: TRBJ2-2; V: TRBV6-5; size: .; DNA: TGTGCCAGCAGGAGGACAACCACCGGGGAGCTGTTTTTT; CDR3: CASRRTTTGELFF
D: .; J: TRBJ1-5; V: TRBV2; size: .; DNA: TGTGCCAGCAGCAAAACTTCAAGCGGTCAGCCCCAGCATTTT; CDR3: CASSKTSSGQPQHF
D: TRBD2; J: TRBJ2-5; V: TRBV14; size: .; DNA: TGTGCCAGCAGCCAAGCTTTGGCGGGGGGGCCCCTTCAGACCCAGTACTTC; CDR3: CASSQALAGGPLQTQYF
D: TRBD1; J: TRBJ1-5; V: TRBV30; size: .; DNA: TGTGCCTGGAGTGTAAGTACAGGGGGCGCGCAGCCCCAGCATTTT; CDR3: CAWSVSTGGAQPQHF
D: .; J: TRBJ1-5; V: TRBV27; size: .; DNA: TGTGCCAGCAGCCGAACAGGACCTCAGCCCCAGCATTTT; CDR3: CASSRTGPQPQHF
D: TRBD2; J: TRBJ2-3; V: TRBV6-2/TRBV6-3; size: .; DNA: TGTGCCAGCAGCGGGGGGGACAGCACAGATACGCAGTATTTT; CDR3: CASSGGDSTDTQYF
D: .; J: TRBJ2-5; V: TRBV3-1/TRBV3-2; size: .; DNA: TGTGCCAGCAGCCCGGTGGGGCTAGCTGGGGAGACCCAGTACTTC; CDR3: CASSPVGLAGETQYF
D: .; J: TRBJ2-7; V: TRBV28; size: .; DNA: TGTGCCAGCAGCGCCAGTTTTGGCACCTACGAGCAGTACTTC; CDR3: CASSASFGTYEQYF
D: .; J: TRBJ1-5; V: TRBV4-3; size: .; DNA: TGCGCCAGCAGCCAAGAGGACGGACGCCCCCAGCATTTT; CDR3: CASSQEDGRPQHF
D: TRBD1; J: TRBJ1-1; V: TRBV29-1; size: .; DNA: TGCAGCGTTGGCCCTGACAGGGCAGGGAACACTGAAGCTTTCTTT; CDR3: CSVGPDRAGNTEAFF
D: TRBD1; J: TRBJ2-7; V: TRBV12-3/TRBV12-4; size: .; DNA: TGTGCCAGCAGCAACGGACAGGGTTTAATAGCGTACTTC; CDR3: CASSNGQGLIAYF
D: .; J: TRBJ2-5; V: TRBV5-1; size: .; DNA: TGCGCCAGCAGCTTCCCAGGGAAAGCAGAGACCCAGTACTTC; CDR3: CASSFPGKAETQYF
D: .; J: TRBJ1-2; V: TRBV4-2; size: .; DNA: TGTGCCAGCAGCCAAGACCCAGGAACCAACTATGGCTACACCTTC; CDR3: CASSQDPGTNYGYTF
D: .; J: TRBJ1-6; V: TRBV12-3/TRBV12-4; size: .; DNA: TGTGCCAGCAGTTTGTTCAATTATTCACCCCTCCACTTT; CDR3: CASSLFNYSPLHF
D: .; J: TRBJ2-5; V: TRBV4-1; size: .; DNA: TGCGCCAGCAGCCCCCAAGCCAGGGAAGAGACCCAGTACTTC; CDR3: CASSPQAREETQYF
D: .; J: TRBJ1-4; V: TRBV18; size: .; DNA: TGTGCCAGCTCACCAACTACTCTCGGGGGCGGCAGGGAAAAACTGTTTTTT; CDR3: CASSPTTLGGGREKLFF
D: TRBD1; J: TRBJ1-1; V: TRBV5-4; size: .; DNA: TGTGCCAGCAGCTTACCCAGGGGGCTGAACACTGAAGCTTTCTTT; CDR3: CASSLPRGLNTEAFF
D: TRBD1; J: TRBJ1-2; V: TRBV6-2/TRBV6-3; size: .; DNA: TGTGCCAGCAGTTACCGCGGGACAGGGACCATGGGCCTCTATGGCTACACCTTC; CDR3: CASSYRGTGTMGLYGYTF
D: TRBD2; J: TRBJ2-2; V: TRBV7-6; size: .; DNA: TGTGCCAGCAGACTAACGGGAGGCAGAGCGAACACCGGGGAGCTGTTTTTT; CDR3: CASRLTGGRANTGELFF
D: .; J: TRBJ1-1; V: TRBV4-1; size: .; DNA: TGCGCCAGCAGCCAAATTCGGGGTCTGAACACTGAAGCTTTCTTT; CDR3: CASSQIRGLNTEAFF
D: .; J: TRBJ1-2; V: TRBV4-3; size: .; DNA: TGCGCCAGCAGCCAAGATACCTTCGCTGGCTACACCTTC; CDR3: CASSQDTFAGYTF
D: .; J: TRBJ2-3; V: TRBV30; size: .; DNA: TGTGCCTGGAGTTCGGAGGTCACAGATACGCAGTATTTT; CDR3: CAWSSEVTDTQYF
D: .; J: TRBJ2-2; V: TRBV2; size: .; DNA: TGTGCCAGCAGTGATCAACGGCTTTCGAACACCGGGGAGCTGTTTTTT; CDR3: CASSDQRLSNTGELFF
D: .; J: TRBJ2-7; V: TRBV19; size: .; DNA: TGTGCCAGTAGTCAGACAGGCTCCTACGAGCAGTACTTC; CDR3: CASSQTGSYEQYF
D: TRBD1; J: TRBJ1-1; V: TRBV4-1; size: .; DNA: TGCGCCAGCAGCCTTACCGGGACAGGGGGGTTGGGGACTGAAGCTTTCTTT; CDR3: CASSLTGTGGLGTEAFF
D: .; J: TRBJ1-5; V: TRBV5-1; size: .; DNA: TGCGCCAGCAGCCCCGGGACTGACAATCAGCCCCAGCATTTT; CDR3: CASSPGTDNQPQHF
D: .; J: TRBJ1-6; V: TRBV7-2; size: .; DNA: TGTGCCAGCAGCTCGGGTACCATCGGTTCACCCCTCCACTTT; CDR3: CASSSGTIGSPLHF
D: .; J: TRBJ1-5; V: TRBV19; size: .; DNA: TGTGCCAGTAGTAAGGCGTTCAATCAGCCCCAGCATTTT; CDR3: CASSKAFNQPQHF
D: .; J: TRBJ2-2; V: TRBV9; size: .; DNA: TGTGCCAGCGCGCGGGGCCATGCCACCGGGGAGCTGTTTTTT; CDR3: CASARGHATGELFF
D: .; J: TRBJ1-2; V: TRBV5-6; size: .; DNA: TGTGCCAGCAGCCTAAACCTTAATATCTATGGCTACACCTTC; CDR3: CASSLNLNIYGYTF
D: .; J: TRBJ2-7; V: TRBV7-9; size: .; DNA: TGTGCCAGCAGCCCCCGGGGGCGTCTTCACTACGAGCAGTACTTC; CDR3: CASSPRGRLHYEQYF
D: TRBD1; J: TRBJ1-1; V: TRBV30; size: .; DNA: TGTGCCTGGACCAAGTCAGGGGGCACTGAAGCTTTCTTT; CDR3: CAWTKSGGTEAFF
D: .; J: TRBJ2-5; V: TRBV5-5; size: .; DNA: TGTGCCAGCAGCCTAACTCCTCGGGACTTTCAGCAGCAGTACCAAGAGACCCAGTACTTC; CDR3: CASSLTPRDFQQQYQETQYF
D: .; J: TRBJ1-3; V: TRBV4-2; size: .; DNA: TGTGCCAGCAGCCAAGATCATGGGGGGCCTGGAAACACCATATATTTT; CDR3: CASSQDHGGPGNTIYF